Listed here are 15 T cell receptor beta chains from one sample, sequenced in a study of control samples from healthy donors and cancer patients. Profiling relied on immunoSEQ multiplex PCR, and the TCRdb table lists in-frame clones only, not all of them. This table has under 100,000 clones, about 89% appearing once. The source material was PBMCs. The origin of the receptors is a woman in her 50s with colorectal cancer.

The CDR3 region has the DNA TGCGCCAGCAGCCGAGCGGACGCGAACACTGAAGCTTTCTTT. Its protein product is CASSRADANTEAFF. This chain links TRBV4-3 with TRBJ1-1; D ambiguous. V shed 4 bases and J shed 1 base, with 10 bases lying between them. The germline gives CDR1 LGHNA, CDR2 YSLEER. The CDR3 has 14 residues.

This clone appeared once. V and J are TRBV30 and TRBJ1-4; a possible D gene is TRBD1 (5 bases). The CDR3 loop spans 15 amino acids. Germline V gives CDR1 GTSNPN, CDR2 SVGIG (reference sequence). Trimming removed 3 bases at V and 2 bases at J, with 13 bases between. CDR3 coding DNA: TGTGCCTGGAGGGGGTCCGGGGGTACTAATGAAAAACTGTTTTTT. It yields the protein CAWRGSGGTNEKLFF. The full variable domain, its missing parts supplied by reference TRBV30 and TRBJ1-4, is SQTIHQWPATLVQPVGSPLSLECTVEGTSNPNLYWYRQAAGRGLQLLFYSVGIGQISSEVPQNLSASRPQDRQFILSSKKLLLSDSGFYLCAWRGSGGTNEKLFFGSGTQLSVL.

The gene calls are TRBV6-2 or TRBV6-3 and TRBJ2-7, with TRBD1 matching 8 bases. The CDR3 totals 15 residues. Germline V gives CDR1 MNHEY, CDR2 SVGEGT. V lost 2 bases and J lost 3; bases outside the gene matches: 6. CDR3 residues: CASSYGTGKGYEQYV. Written as DNA, the CDR3 is TGTGCCAGCAGTTACGGGACAGGAAAAGGCTACGAGCAGTACGTC.

The V and J genes are TRBV3-1 (or the pseudogene TRBV3-2) and TRBJ1-2; D is uncertain. The CDR3 spans 14 residues. CDR1 LGHDT and CDR2 YNNKEL come from the germline V gene (reference sequence). V was cut by 1 base and J by 4 bases, with 10 bases left in between. The CDR3 spells CASSQGLSGYGYTF. CDR3 sequence (DNA): TGTGCCAGCAGCCAAGGATTATCGGGCTATGGCTACACCTTC.

The CDR3 DNA follows: TGTGCCAGCAGTTTATGGTCCGCCAGAGACAACCAAGAGACCCAGTACTTC. Amino acid sequence: CASSLWSARDNQETQYF. V usage is TRBV28 and J usage is TRBJ2-5; no reliable D call. This CDR3 contains 17 residues. Germline-derived CDR1 and CDR2 are MDHEN and SYDVKM. V shed 0 bases and J shed 0 bases, with 14 bases lying between them.

This chain uses TRBV11-1 with TRBJ1-1, with TRBD1 identical over 8 bases. Germline assignment: CDR1 SGHAT and CDR2 FQDESV (reference sequence). V lost 5 bases and J lost 7; bases outside the gene matches: 9. The CDR3 sequence is 14 residues long. This CDR3 reads CASSHSGGGFEAFF. CDR3 DNA: TGTGCCAGCAGCCATTCAGGGGGCGGGTTTGAAGCTTTCTTT.

The sample holds one count of this clone. The chain employs TRBV7-2 and TRBJ1-2; 9 nucleotides line up with TRBD1. Trimming at V came to 1 base and at J to 0 bases, leaving 9 bases not matched to a gene. Germline V gene sequence: CDR1 SGHTA, CDR2 FQGNSA. The CDR3 is 18 residues long. CDR3 bases: TGTGCCAGCAGCTTAGTAACGGGACAGGGCTTTTCTAACTATGGCTACACCTTC. This gives the protein CASSLVTGQGFSNYGYTF.

This clone has just one count. DNA of the CDR3: TGTGCCAGCAGCCCCCTATCGACTACCGCTAACTATGGCTACACCTTC. It translates to CASSPLSTTANYGYTF. The rearrangement links TRBV7-2 to TRBJ1-2; D ambiguous. V lost 5 bases and J 0 bases, leaving 16 bases between the germline ends. CDR3 size: 16 residues. Germline V gene data show CDR1 as SGHTA and CDR2 as FQGNSA.

DNA of the CDR3: TGTGCCAGCAGCCCTCCCCAGCCTAGCACAGATACGCAGTATTTT. It is translated as CASSPPQPSTDTQYF. The J gene is TRBJ2-3, the V gene TRBV9; D is undetermined. V was pared by 4 bases and J by 0 bases, with 12 bases between. CDR1 is SGDLS and CDR2 is YYNGEE in the germline V gene. The CDR3 runs to 15 residues.

The gene calls are TRBV27 and TRBJ1-1, with D tentatively TRBD1 (5 bases). The V gene's germline CDR1 is MNHEY and CDR2 SMNVEV (reference sequence). The CDR3 is 13 amino acids. Trimming cost V 3 bases and J 3 bases, with 8 bases left between them. This chain's CDR3 is CASSLGEYTEAFF. The CDR3 region has the DNA TGTGCCAGCAGTTTGGGGGAATACACTGAAGCTTTCTTT.

In this sample, this clone turned up once. V is TRBV30 and J is TRBJ1-5; no reliable D call. The germline V gene has CDR1 GTSNPN and CDR2 SVGIG (reference sequence). V gave up 2 bases and J gave up 3 bases, with 8 bases separating them. The CDR3 spans 13 residues. CDR3 residues: CAWSTVDNQPQHF. The DNA of the CDR3 is TGTGCCTGGAGTACAGTTGACAATCAGCCCCAGCATTTT.

The V call is TRBV24-1, the J call TRBJ1-1; 8 nucleotides match TRBD1. The CDR3 is made up of 15 amino acids. J was trimmed by 0 bases and V by 4 bases; bases with no gene match: 3. CDR1 and CDR2 from the germline V gene are KGHDR and SFDVKD. CDR3: CATSESGGVNTEAFF. CDR3 sequence (DNA): TGTGCCACCAGTGAGTCAGGGGGCGTGAACACTGAAGCTTTCTTT.

This clone was detected once. The V and J genes are TRBV4-3 and TRBJ1-4, with TRBD1 identical over 9 bases. The CDR3 extends over 14 amino acids. CDR1 LGHNA and CDR2 YSLEER come from the germline V gene. The ends lost 1 base at V and 8 bases at J; junction bases unmatched: 2. CDR3 amino acids: CASSQGQGEEKLFF. CDR3 nucleotides: TGCGCCAGCAGCCAAGGACAGGGGGAAGAAAAACTGTTTTTT.

J is TRBJ2-2 and V is TRBV2; 10 bases are shared with TRBD2. J was trimmed by 4 bases and V by 9 bases; bases with no gene match: 8. This CDR3 is 15 amino acids long. Germline lookup yields CDR1 SNHLY and CDR2 FYNNEI. DNA of the CDR3: TGTGCCAGTCGTGCCCTAGCGGGGGCCACCGGGGAGCTGTTTTTT. Translated: CASRALAGATGELFF.

This chain uses TRBV7-2 with TRBJ2-2; the match to TRBD2 covers 12 bases. The CDR3 is 16 residues long. Germline assignment: CDR1 SGHTA and CDR2 FQGNSA. V was clipped by 6 bases and J by 3 bases; unmatched bases: 5. CDR3 region: CASSPSGGAYTGELFF. CDR3 nucleotides: TGTGCCAGCAGTCCTAGCGGGGGGGCGTACACCGGGGAGCTGTTTTTT.